The clone carrying this T cell receptor beta chain was found a few times. The record originates from a study of blood T cell repertoires in COVID-19. Looking at the study overall: Nucleic acid was either cDNA or gDNA, and it came from T cells, B-cell-depleted T cells, or PBMCs.

Original processing methods: Reference gene primer amplification yielded estimated nucleated cell counts. Profiling relied on immunoSEQ multiplex PCR, and the TCRdb table lists in-frame clones only, not all of them. Clonal size and the V and J genes are those of that table, whereas D and trimming came from the DNA. The table records 150,000 or so clones, around 82% of them present only once. The V gene's germline CDR1 is SGHRS and CDR2 YFSETQ. This CDR3 spans 16 amino acids. Trimming pared 0 bases from V and 0 bases from J, leaving 10 bases between. The V and J genes are TRBV5-1 and TRBJ2-1; D is possibly TRBD2 (6 bases). The source is a woman in her sixties or seventies with acute or convalescent COVID-19. Input material: peripheral blood. CDR3 region: CASSLEGLDSYNEQFF. The CDR3 nucleotides are TGCGCCAGCAGCTTGGAGGGACTCGACTCCTACAATGAGCAGTTCTTC. The full variable domain, in which reference TRBV5-1 and TRBJ2-1 provide the parts outside the CDR3, is KAGVTQTPRYLIKTRGQQVTLSCSPISGHRSVSWYQQTPGQGLQFLFEYFSETQRNKGNFPGRFSGRQFSNSRSEMNVSTLELGDSALYLCASSLEGLDSYNEQFFGPGTRLTVL.